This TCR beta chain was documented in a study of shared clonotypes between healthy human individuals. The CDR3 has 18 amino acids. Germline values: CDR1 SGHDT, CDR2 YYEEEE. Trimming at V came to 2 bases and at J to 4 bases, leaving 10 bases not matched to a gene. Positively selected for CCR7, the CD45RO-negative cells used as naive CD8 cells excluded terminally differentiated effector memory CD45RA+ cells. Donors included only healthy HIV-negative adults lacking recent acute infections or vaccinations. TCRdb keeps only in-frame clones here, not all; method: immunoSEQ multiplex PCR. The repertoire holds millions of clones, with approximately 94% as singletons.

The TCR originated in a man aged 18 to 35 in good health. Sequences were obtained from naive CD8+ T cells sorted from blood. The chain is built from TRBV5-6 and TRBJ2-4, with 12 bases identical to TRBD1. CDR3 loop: CASSLFPGQGARKNIQYF. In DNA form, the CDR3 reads TGTGCCAGCAGCTTATTTCCGGGACAGGGGGCCCGTAAAAACATTCAGTACTTC.